Shown below are 26 T cell receptor beta chains from a single sample sequenced in a study of PD-1 blockade in classical Hodgkin lymphoma. Using immunoSEQ multiplex PCR, the repertoire was profiled, and TCRdb retains in-frame clones only, with some absent. Of about 41,000 clones listed, around 69% are singletons. Time point described: cycle 4 day 1 (C4D1), after more than 5 weeks of nivolumab. Each patient's relapse followed autologous stem cell transplantation, and brentuximab vedotin exposure varied. The specimen comprised peripheral blood mononuclear cells (PBMCs), sampled before the fourth cycle of nivolumab. These receptors were collected from a human donor with classical Hodgkin lymphoma.

There are a few counts of this clone. The chain links TRBV9 to TRBJ2-3; 8 positions match TRBD2. V lost 6 bases to trimming and J lost 1 base; unmatched junction nucleotides: 4. Per germline, CDR1 SGDLS and CDR2 YYNGEE. The CDR3 length is 14 residues. The CDR3 region has the DNA TGTGCCAGCACTCCCGGGGGGGGCACAGATACGCAGTATTTT. Protein sequence: CASTPGGGTDTQYF.

The chain is built from TRBV4-3 and TRBJ1-6; D unclear. Germline CDR1 reads LGHNA; CDR2 reads YSLEER. Deletions cut 0 bases from V and 7 bases from J, with 7 bases between. The CDR3 consists of 14 residues. The CDR3 spells CASSQDQRNSPLHF. Here the CDR3 DNA reads TGCGCCAGCAGCCAAGATCAAAGGAATTCACCCCTCCACTTT.

This chain connects TRBV2 to TRBJ2-3; the match to TRBD2 covers 11 bases. The V gene's germline CDR1 is SNHLY and CDR2 FYNNEI. V lost 3 bases to trimming and J lost 5 bases; unmatched junction nucleotides: 4. There are 15 residues in the CDR3. DNA of the CDR3: TGTGCCAGCAGTGAGGGTAGCGGGGGGGAAGATACGCAGTATTTT. The encoded protein is CASSEGSGGEDTQYF.

The CDR3 loop is CASSSRGSYEQYF. As DNA, the CDR3 is TGTGCCAGCAGCTCACGTGGTAGTTACGAGCAGTACTTC. This chain connects TRBV7-9 to TRBJ2-7; no firm D call. The CDR3 runs to 13 residues. The V end lost 4 bases, the J end lost 4 bases, and 11 bases lay between the germline ends. Germline V lookup: CDR1 SEHNR, CDR2 FQNEAQ (reference sequence).

This chain links TRBV18 with TRBJ1-5; TRBD1 aligns across 7 bases. The germline V gene encodes CDR1 KGHSH and CDR2 LQKENI. The CDR3 loop spans 14 amino acids. The V and J ends lost 5 bases and 2 bases, in that order; junction bases with no gene match: 3. CDR3 in amino acids: CASSTDRGNQPQHF. The DNA for the CDR3 is TGTGCCAGCTCAACCGACAGGGGCAATCAGCCCCAGCATTTT.

This clone has only a few counts. The V and J genes are TRBV5-1 and TRBJ1-1; D is unresolved. Germline loops: CDR1 SGHRS, CDR2 YFSETQ. The CDR3 has 15 residues. V dropped 0 bases and J dropped 3 bases, with 12 bases sitting between them. Here the CDR3 reads CASSLENSHYTEAFF. CDR3 DNA sequence: TGCGCCAGCAGCTTGGAAAACAGCCACTACACTGAAGCTTTCTTT.

V and J are TRBV21-1 and TRBJ2-7; TRBD2, the table's D call, was not compared with the DNA. TRBV21-1 is labeled a pseudogene. This CDR3 contains 18 residues. CDR3 sequence: CASSNSPPPLASNGEQYF. As DNA, the CDR3 is TGTGCCAGCAGCAATTCCCCCCCGCCTTTGGCTAGTAACGGCGAGCAGTACTTC.

This clone has a count of ten or more. This chain links TRBV25-1 with TRBJ2-6; perhaps TRBD1 as D (6 bases). Per germline, CDR1 MGHDK and CDR2 SYGVNS. The CDR3 has 14 amino acids. Trimming stripped 5 bases from V and 5 bases from J, with 10 bases between. The CDR3 sequence: CASSKQGWANVLTF. DNA of the CDR3: TGTGCCAGCAGTAAACAGGGTTGGGCCAACGTCCTGACTTTC.

CDR3 in DNA: TGCGCCAGCAGCTTCACGGGATTAGGGGAAGAGCAGTACTTC. Amino acids: CASSFTGLGEEQYF. V and J are TRBV5-1 and TRBJ2-7; possibly TRBD1 or TRBD2 for D (5 bases each). Germline V gene sequence: CDR1 SGHRS, CDR2 YFSETQ. The CDR3 sequence is 14 residues long. The V end was cut by 2 bases, the J end by 7 bases, with 16 bases between.

This clone appeared once. The chain links TRBV4-1 to TRBJ2-1; maybe TRBD2 (5 bases). This CDR3 has 15 amino acids. Looked up from germline, CDR1 is MGHRA and CDR2 is YSYEKL. The ends were cut back, 2 bases at V and 5 bases at J, with 13 bases in the middle. In DNA, the CDR3 is TGCGCCAGCAGCCAACTTTCTGCAGCGGACAATGAGCAGTTCTTC. This gives the protein CASSQLSAADNEQFF.

The rearrangement joins TRBV19 to TRBJ2-2; D uncertain. V lost 3 bases to trimming and J lost 1 base, with 3 bases between them. The length of the CDR3 is 13 residues. CDR1 and CDR2 (germline): LNHDA, SQIVND (reference sequence). The CDR3 nucleotides are TGTGCCAGTAGTATCGTGAACACCGGGGAGCTGTTTTTT. Translation: CASSIVNTGELFF.

The chain combines TRBV11-3 with TRBJ2-2, with 12 bases identical to TRBD2. This CDR3 comprises 15 residues. Germline V CDR1 and CDR2: SGHNT, YENEEA. Germline trimming cut 5 bases from V and 6 bases from J; bases unmatched to any gene: 4. CDR3 in DNA: TGTGCCAGCAGCCCTAGCGGGGGGGCGGCCGGGGAGCTGTTTTTT. Amino acids: CASSPSGGAAGELFF.

This clone was found a few times. The gene calls are TRBV9 and TRBJ2-1; either TRBD1 or TRBD2 may fit D (5 bases each). The CDR3 contains 14 residues. Trimming took off 2 bases at V and 3 bases at J, with 9 bases between the two ends. Per germline, CDR1 SGDLS and CDR2 YYNGEE. CDR3 sequence: CASSVGPNYNEQFF. CDR3 in DNA: TGTGCCAGCAGCGTGGGACCGAACTACAATGAGCAGTTCTTC.

V gene TRBV11-3 combines with J gene TRBJ2-7, with D tentatively TRBD1 (6 bases). Germline V gene data show CDR1 as SGHNT and CDR2 as YENEEA. There are 14 residues in the CDR3. V was clipped by 0 bases and J by 6 bases, with 12 bases between them. CDR3 loop: CASSLDPTRGEQYF. The CDR3, as DNA: TGTGCCAGCAGCTTAGACCCAACCAGGGGCGAGCAGTACTTC.

This chain joins TRBV25-1 and TRBJ2-7; D is ambiguous. The CDR3 has 13 residues. CDR1 and CDR2 (germline): MGHDK, SYGVNS. Trimming cost V 1 base and J 3 bases, with 7 bases left between them. CDR3 nucleotides: TGTGCCAGCAGTGAATTTCAGAGCTACGAGCAGTACTTC. It is translated as CASSEFQSYEQYF.

V is TRBV2 and J is TRBJ2-3, with D perhaps matching TRBD2 (5 bases). Germline CDR1 and CDR2: SNHLY and FYNNEI. The CDR3 consists of 14 residues. Trimming shortened V by 3 bases and J by 1 base, and 8 bases separated the two germline ends. CDR3 DNA sequence: TGTGCCAGCAGTGAGGAGGCTCGCACAGATACGCAGTATTTT. Encoded protein: CASSEEARTDTQYF.

V is TRBV6-1 and J is TRBJ1-2; D unclear. V was pared by 1 base and J by 4 bases, with 16 bases between. This CDR3 has 16 amino acids. Germline V gives CDR1 MNHNS, CDR2 SASEGT. The CDR3 DNA is TGTGCCAGCAGTGAAGAACTTTCTATAGCCGGCTATGGCTACACCTTC. This translates into CASSEELSIAGYGYTF.

The V gene is TRBV10-1, the J gene TRBJ2-7; the D is unclear. CDR1 and CDR2 from the germline V gene are WNHNN and SYGVQD (reference sequence). With 11 bases removed from V and 3 bases from J, the gap between germline ends came to 8 bases. The CDR3 is 10 amino acids. The CDR3 coding sequence is TGCGCCTCACCAAGCTACGAGCAGTACTTC. Translated: CASPSYEQYF.

This chain uses TRBV5-1 with TRBJ1-2; unclear D gene. V was trimmed by 0 bases and J by 4 bases, leaving 16 bases between them. Germline CDR1 is SGHRS and CDR2 is YFSETQ. The CDR3 loop spans 16 amino acids. CDR3 in amino acids: CASSLASVSETYGYTF. The CDR3 DNA reads as TGCGCCAGCAGCTTGGCTTCCGTGTCAGAAACCTATGGCTACACCTTC.

Only a few counts were recorded for this clone. The CDR3 DNA follows: TGTGCCAGCAGCTCTTTACAGGGGGCAAGCGCGACTGAAGCTTTCTTT. Its protein is CASSSLQGASATEAFF. This chain links TRBV5-6 with TRBJ1-1; TRBD1 matches 9 bases. The CDR3 is 16 residues long. J was trimmed by 5 bases and V by 3 bases; bases with no gene match: 11. The V gene's germline CDR1 is SGHDT and CDR2 YYEEEE. The variable domain in full, completed from reference TRBV5-6 and TRBJ1-1, reads DAGVTQSPTHLIKTRGQQVTLRCSPKSGHDTVSWYQQALGQGPQFIFQYYEEEERQRGNFPDRFSGHQFPNYSSELNVNALLLGDSALYLCASSSLQGASATEAFFGQGTRLTVV.

Only a few counts were recorded for this clone. The chain couples TRBV27 to TRBJ2-1; 10 bases are shared with TRBD2. The trim removed 0 bases at V and 9 bases at J, leaving 5 bases unmatched. The germline CDR1 and CDR2 sequences are MNHEY and SMNVEV (reference sequence). The CDR3 has 15 residues. CDR3 amino acids: CASSLSRTSGLEQFF. In nucleotides, the CDR3 is TGTGCCAGCAGTTTATCCCGGACTAGCGGCCTTGAGCAGTTCTTC.

Within the sample, this clone is medium-sized. The chain has TRBV27 and TRBJ1-6; TRBD1 matches 10 bases. Per the germline V gene, CDR1 is MNHEY and CDR2 is SMNVEV (reference sequence). With V trimmed by 5 bases and J by 9 bases, 10 bases remained unmatched. CDR3 length: 16 amino acids. The chain's CDR3 is CASSITSGTGASPLHF. The CDR3 region has the DNA TGTGCCAGCAGTATCACCTCCGGGACAGGGGCTTCACCCCTCCACTTT.

This clone was seen more than once but under ten times. The chain combines TRBV6-1 with TRBJ1-4, with D unresolved. The germline V gene has CDR1 MNHNS and CDR2 SASEGT. V dropped 2 bases and J dropped 1 base, with 11 bases sitting between them. This CDR3 has 16 residues. CDR3 in amino acids: CASSETPPGTNEKLFF. CDR3 nucleotides: TGTGCCAGCAGTGAAACCCCCCCGGGAACTAATGAAAAACTGTTTTTT.

By sample share, this clone is medium-sized. DNA for the CDR3: TGTGCCAGCAGTGCGACCCTCACCAACTATGGCTACACCTTC. Its protein is CASSATLTNYGYTF. J is TRBJ1-2 and V is TRBV27; D is undetermined. This CDR3 is built from 14 residues. Per the germline V gene, CDR1 is MNHEY and CDR2 is SMNVEV (reference sequence). V lost 5 bases, J lost 2 bases, and 12 bases lay in between.

The chain combines TRBV28 with TRBJ1-2; TRBD1 might be the D (5 bases). V gave up 7 bases and J gave up 1 base, with 16 bases separating them. Germline loops: CDR1 MDHEN, CDR2 SYDVKM. The CDR3 is 15 amino acids. The CDR3, as DNA: TGTGCCAGCACCCTAGGGCCTGGGGGTAACTATGGCTACACCTTC. Translated: CASTLGPGGNYGYTF.

This clone was counted between two and nine times. The chain is built from TRBV20-1 and TRBJ1-2; D perhaps matches TRBD1 (6 bases). Looked up from germline, CDR1 is DFQATT and CDR2 is SNEGSKA (reference sequence). The V and J ends lost 6 bases and 2 bases respectively, with 7 bases between them. The CDR3 length is 11 residues. CDR3 coding DNA: TGCAGTGCGGGGGCAAACTATGGCTACACCTTC. Translation: CSAGANYGYTF.